The clone carrying this T cell receptor beta chain was counted a few times. Recovered status in Cohort 3 required two negative PCRs, clearance, or symptom resolution. The data originate from a study of blood T cell repertoires in COVID-19. V gave up 5 bases and J gave up 4 bases; unmatched junction bases: 6. Germline loops: CDR1 MNHEY, CDR2 SVGAGI. CDR3 length: 14 amino acids. In the original workflow: The assay estimated nucleated cells by amplifying reference gene primers. Generated by immunoSEQ multiplex PCR, the TCRdb table keeps only in-frame clones and is missing some. V and J calls and clone size follow that table, whereas D and trimming were derived from the DNA. The sample records a few hundred thousand clones, roughly 85% being singletons.

V and J are TRBV6-5 and TRBJ2-7; 9 nucleotides agree with TRBD1. Sequencing was performed on PBMCs or T cells enriched from blood (not recorded which). This clonotype was sampled from a woman between 45 and 65 years old who had recovered from COVID-19. The CDR3 DNA is TGTGCCAGCAGTACCGGGACAGGGCAGTACGAGCAGTACTTC. Translated: CASSTGTGQYEQYF.